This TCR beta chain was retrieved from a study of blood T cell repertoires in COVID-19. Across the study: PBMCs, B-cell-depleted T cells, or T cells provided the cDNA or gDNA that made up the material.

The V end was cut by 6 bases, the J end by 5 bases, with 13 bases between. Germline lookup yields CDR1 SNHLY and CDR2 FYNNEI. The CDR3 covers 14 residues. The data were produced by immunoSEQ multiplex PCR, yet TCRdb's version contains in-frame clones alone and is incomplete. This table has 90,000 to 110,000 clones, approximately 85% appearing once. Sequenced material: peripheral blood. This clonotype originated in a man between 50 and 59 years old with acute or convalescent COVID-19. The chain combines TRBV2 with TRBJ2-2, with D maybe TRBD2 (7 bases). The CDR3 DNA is TGTGCCAGCAGACGGGGGGCAGAAACCGGGGAGCTGTTTTTT. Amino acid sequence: CASRRGAETGELFF.